The T cell receptor (beta chain) described here comes from a study of patients and donors after allogeneic stem cell transplantation. This CDR3 region has 13 residues. The germline V and J ends were trimmed by 5 bases and 7 bases, with 12 bases remaining between them. MiXCR, run by TCRdb on the RT-PCR reads, gives a single entry per CDR3 protein. The sample holds about 200,000 distinct CDR3 sequences, around 40% seen once. This clonotype was detected only a few times. Sequenced input: blood, either unsorted or a sorted T cell fraction (not recorded which). The TCR sequence derives from a human donor who was either an allogeneic HSCT recipient or a stem cell or donor lymphocyte infusion donor (not recorded which). It is not recorded whose cells these are; they may come from a transplant donor. The chain has TRBV12-3 or TRBV12-4 and TRBJ1-5; D uncertain. In DNA, the CDR3 is TGTGCCAGCAGTCAAACCCCCCGGCAGCCCCAGCATTTT. Amino acids: CASSQTPRQPQHF.